This TCR beta chain emerged from a study of cytomegalovirus exposure and HLA in healthy donors. Regarding the study as a whole: In vitro checks showed that a few CMV-associated chains really do target CMV antigens. As a later analysis revealed, the rate of TCR association differed by HLA locus, with DRB1 most and HLA-C fewest.

Concerning this clone itself: No antigen is known for it.

J lost 4 bases, V lost 10 bases, and 8 bases had no gene match. Germline V lookup: CDR1 SNHLY, CDR2 FYNNEI. The CDR3 is 13 amino acids. With 60 Vbeta and 13 Jbeta primers, the PCR was carried out. The method was immunoSEQ multiplex PCR; TCRdb's version includes in-frame clones alone and lacks a portion of them. The table records more than 200,000 clones, 82% of them present only once. Healthy bone marrow donors formed the donor group. The rearrangement uses TRBV2 and TRBJ1-1; 8 nucleotides align to TRBD1. The sequencing sample was made of PBMCs. The TCR originated in a middle-aged man in good health and CMV-seropositive. The DNA of the CDR3 is TGTGCCACCACCGGACAGGGAGGCACTGAAGCTTTCTTT. Translating it yields CATTGQGGTEAFF.